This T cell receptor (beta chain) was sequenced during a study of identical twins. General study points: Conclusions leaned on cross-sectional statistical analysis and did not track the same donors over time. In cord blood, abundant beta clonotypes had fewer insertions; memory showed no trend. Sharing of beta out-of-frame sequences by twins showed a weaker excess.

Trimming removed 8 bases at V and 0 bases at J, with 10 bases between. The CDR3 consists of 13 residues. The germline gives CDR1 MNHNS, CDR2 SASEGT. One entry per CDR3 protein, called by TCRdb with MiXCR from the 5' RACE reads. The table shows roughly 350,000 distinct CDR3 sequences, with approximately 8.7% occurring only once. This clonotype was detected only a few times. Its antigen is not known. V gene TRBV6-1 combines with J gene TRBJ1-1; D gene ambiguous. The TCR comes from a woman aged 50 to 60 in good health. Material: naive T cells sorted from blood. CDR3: CASRRIMNTEAFF. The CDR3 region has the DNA TGTGCCAGCCGACGTATAATGAACACTGAAGCTTTCTTT.